One and the same sample provided the 11 T cell receptor beta chains below, sequenced in a study of OX40 agonist ivuxolimab in advanced cancers. Using immunoSEQ multiplex PCR, the repertoire was profiled, and TCRdb retains in-frame clones only, with some absent. The data show around 65,000 clones, approximately 80% seen once. The material sequenced was CD4+ or CD8+ T cells sorted from blood, taken in a trial of the OX40 agonist ivuxolimab. These receptors were taken from an adult with an advanced solid tumor such as melanoma, head and neck, liver or kidney cancer.

The chain couples TRBV27 to TRBJ1-1; 7 bases match TRBD1. Germline values: CDR1 MNHEY, CDR2 SMNVEV (reference sequence). The CDR3 totals 13 residues. V lost 5 bases to trimming and J lost 4 bases; unmatched junction nucleotides: 4. CDR3 amino acids: CASSRTGATEAFF. The CDR3 DNA follows: TGTGCCAGCAGTCGTACAGGGGCCACTGAAGCTTTCTTT.

The chain combines TRBV30 with TRBJ1-2; a weak D match, TRBD1 (5 bases). CDR1 and CDR2 (germline): GTSNPN, SVGIG (reference sequence). The V and J ends lost 3 bases and 6 bases respectively, with 11 bases between them. This CDR3 region has 12 residues. DNA for the CDR3: TGTGCCTGGAGGGTCAGGGATCATGGCTACACCTTC. Its translation: CAWRVRDHGYTF. The entire variable domain, with the rest obtained from reference TRBV30 and TRBJ1-2, is as follows: SQTIHQWPATLVQPVGSPLSLECTVEGTSNPNLYWYRQAAGRGLQLLFYSVGIGQISSEVPQNLSASRPQDRQFILSSKKLLLSDSGFYLCAWRVRDHGYTFGSGTRLTVV.

A remark on this clone: The junction shows a germline mismatch at one end, possibly a read error. The chain links TRBV5-4 to TRBJ1-1; D remains unclear. Germline CDR1 and CDR2: SGHNT and YYREEE (reference sequence). This CDR3 is 15 amino acids long. The CDR3 spells CASRLGGPTNTEAFF. The CDR3 DNA sequence: TGTGCCAGCAGGTTGGGAGGACCGACGAACACTGAAGCTTTCTTT.

This clone was recorded once. The chain employs TRBV29-1 and TRBJ1-1; D remains ambiguous. The CDR3 has 12 amino acids. Looked up from germline, CDR1 is SQVTM and CDR2 is ANQGSEA. Trimming took off 5 bases at V and 4 bases at J, with 11 bases between the two ends. The CDR3 DNA follows: TGCAGCGTTCTCCCACGAGTCACTGAAGCTTTCTTT. Amino acids: CSVLPRVTEAFF. The entire variable domain, with the rest obtained from reference TRBV29-1 and TRBJ1-1, is as follows: SAVISQKPSRDICQRGTSLTIQCQVDSQVTMMFWYRQQPGQSLTLIATANQGSEATYESGFVIDKFPISRPNLTFSTLTVSNMSPEDSSIYLCSVLPRVTEAFFGQGTRLTVV.

This chain links TRBV7-2 with TRBJ2-1; D might be TRBD2 (8 bases). The germline V gene encodes CDR1 SGHTA and CDR2 FQGNSA. V was pared by 7 bases and J by 8 bases, with 21 bases between. The CDR3 consists of 15 residues. The DNA of the CDR3 is TGTGCCAGCACCCGACAGGGTCGGGGGGGCGATGAGCAGTTCTTC. It codes for CASTRQGRGGDEQFF. The whole variable domain, filled in from reference TRBV7-2 and TRBJ2-1, reads GAGVSQSPSNKVTEKGKDVELRCDPISGHTALYWYRQSLGQGLEFLIYFQGNSAPDKSGLPSDRFSAERTGGSVSTLTIQRTQQEDSAVYLCASTRQGRGGDEQFFGPGTRLTVL.

This rearrangement joins TRBV5-6 to TRBJ1-3, with D unresolved. This CDR3 has 15 amino acids. V lost 5 bases to trimming and J lost 1 base, with 13 bases between them. CDR1 SGHDT and CDR2 YYEEEE come from the germline V gene. CDR3 sequence reads: CASRPPLGSGNTIYF. The DNA of the CDR3 is TGTGCCAGCAGACCGCCGTTGGGTTCTGGAAACACCATATATTTT.

V and J are TRBV5-8 and TRBJ2-2; D is unresolved. Germline CDR1 and CDR2: SGHTS and YDEGEE. This CDR3 comprises 17 residues. V was cut by 0 bases and J by 2 bases, with 14 bases left in between. The CDR3 is CASSLVWGTDNTGELFF. The CDR3, as DNA: TGTGCCAGCAGCTTGGTGTGGGGAACTGATAACACCGGGGAGCTGTTTTTT.

V and J are TRBV4-1 and TRBJ1-1; 7 nucleotides line up with TRBD1. The J segment lost 1 base and the V segment lost 4 bases, leaving 6 bases of the junction unmatched. The germline CDR1 and CDR2 sequences are MGHRA and YSYEKL. The CDR3 sequence is 15 residues long. CDR3 amino acids: CASSLRDRENTEAFF. For the CDR3, the DNA is TGCGCCAGCAGCCTTCGGGACAGAGAGAACACTGAAGCTTTCTTT.

The gene calls are TRBV11-2 and TRBJ2-3, with TRBD2 as a possible D gene (5 bases). The CDR3 runs 15 residues. V was shortened by 1 base and J by 7 bases, with 15 bases between the two germline ends. Germline V gene data show CDR1 as SGHAT and CDR2 as FQNNGV. The CDR3 region has the DNA TGTGCCAGCAGCTTAGCCGCGGAGCGGTTTTATACGCAGTATTTT. It specifies CASSLAAERFYTQYF.

This clone came up a few times. The chain has TRBV28 and TRBJ1-2; D is possibly TRBD1 (6 bases). The germline V and J ends were trimmed by 7 bases and 3 bases, with 9 bases remaining between them. This CDR3 is built from 12 residues. In germline, CDR1 is MDHEN, CDR2 SYDVKM. The CDR3 DNA follows: TGTGCCAGCAAACAGGGTGACTATGGCTACACCTTC. Protein product: CASKQGDYGYTF.

J is TRBJ2-2 and V is TRBV7-9; 9 nucleotides agree with TRBD1. The germline CDR1 and CDR2 sequences are SEHNR and FQNEAQ (reference sequence). The CDR3 sequence is 18 residues long. The ends lost 1 base at V and 2 bases at J; junction bases unmatched: 8. CDR3 protein: CASSLVPGQGANTGELFF. The CDR3 bases are TGTGCCAGCAGCTTAGTACCGGGACAGGGTGCCAACACCGGGGAGCTGTTTTTT.